This TCR beta chain was observed in a study of T cell repertoires in cytomegalovirus infection. Study in general: Both CMV infection and a matching HLA type were indicated by public TCR beta signatures.

In its sample, this clonotype was seen many times. The target antigen is unknown. Regarding the study as a whole: The cumulative frequency of public TCR beta families distinguished individuals who carried CMV together with the relevant HLA. Ex vivo responses were dominated by HLA-C-restricted CMV-specific TCR beta clonotypes.

The CDR3 covers 14 residues. Looked up from germline, CDR1 is SEHNR and CDR2 is FQNEAQ (reference sequence). Trimming stripped 8 bases from V and 2 bases from J, with 15 bases between. TCRdb re-analysed the reads in MiXCR, keeping a single row per CDR3 protein. The sample shows 170,000 or so distinct CDR3 sequences, 17% of them seen only once. The source material was CD8+ T cells from PBMCs. The J gene is TRBJ1-1, the V gene TRBV7-9, with TRBD1 as a possible D gene (6 bases). The receptor's source is a human donor in good health (CMV status not recorded). Some clones in this sample may be carry-over from other donors' samples. The CDR3 DNA sequence: TGTGCCAGCGAACTTGGACAGTTTAACACTGAAGCTTTCTTT. Its translation is CASELGQFNTEAFF. Together with reference TRBV7-9 and TRBJ1-1, the CDR3 gives the full variable domain: DTGVSQNPRHKITKRGQNVTFRCDPISEHNRLYWYRQTLGQGPEFLTYFQNEAQLEKSRLLSDRFSAERPKGSFSTLEIQRTEQGDSAMYLCASELGQFNTEAFFGQGTRLTVV.